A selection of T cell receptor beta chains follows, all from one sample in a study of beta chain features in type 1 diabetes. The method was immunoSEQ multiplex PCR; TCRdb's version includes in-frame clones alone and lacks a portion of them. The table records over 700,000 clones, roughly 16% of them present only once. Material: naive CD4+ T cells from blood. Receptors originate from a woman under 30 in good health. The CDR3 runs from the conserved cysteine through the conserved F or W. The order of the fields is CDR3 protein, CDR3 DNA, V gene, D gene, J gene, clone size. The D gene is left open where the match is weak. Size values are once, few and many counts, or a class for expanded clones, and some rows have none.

CDR3aa: CASSQIRETEAFF; CDR3nt: TGCGCCAGCAGCCAAATCCGGGAAACTGAAGCTTTCTTT; v_gene: TRBV4-3; d_gene: NA; j_gene: TRBJ1-1; abundance: few
CDR3aa: CASSQETQYF; CDR3nt: TGTGCCAGCAGCCAAGAGACCCAGTACTTC; v_gene: TRBV7-9; d_gene: NA; j_gene: TRBJ2-5; abundance: many
CDR3aa: CASSMDSRGFF; CDR3nt: TGTGCCAGCAGCATGGACAGTCGCGGGTTCTTC; v_gene: TRBV6-1; d_gene: NA; j_gene: TRBJ2-1; abundance: few
CDR3aa: CASSFLGRVRYNEQFF; CDR3nt: TGTGCCAGCAGCTTTTTGGGTAGGGTACGGTACAATGAGCAGTTCTTC; v_gene: TRBV7-8; d_gene: NA; j_gene: TRBJ2-1; abundance: few
CDR3aa: CASSLESSAAEQYF; CDR3nt: TGCGCCAGCAGCTTGGAGAGTTCCGCGGCCGAGCAGTACTTC; v_gene: TRBV5-1; d_gene: NA; j_gene: TRBJ2-7; abundance: few
CDR3aa: CASSQAGANVLTF; CDR3nt: TGTGCCAGTAGTCAGGCAGGGGCCAACGTCCTGACTTTC; v_gene: TRBV19; d_gene: NA; j_gene: TRBJ2-6; abundance: NA
CDR3aa: CASRHRGPNTEAFF; CDR3nt: TGTGCCAGCAGACACAGGGGCCCCAACACTGAAGCTTTCTTT; v_gene: TRBV7-2; d_gene: TRBD1; j_gene: TRBJ1-1; abundance: NA
CDR3aa: CASSPYSGQGNTIYF; CDR3nt: TGTGCCAGCTCACCCTATTCGGGACAGGGAAACACCATATATTTT; v_gene: TRBV18; d_gene: TRBD1; j_gene: TRBJ1-3; abundance: few
CDR3aa: CASKLAYNEQFF; CDR3nt: TGTGCCAGCAAACTAGCGTACAATGAGCAGTTCTTC; v_gene: TRBV2; d_gene: TRBD2; j_gene: TRBJ2-1; abundance: NA
CDR3aa: CASSDRRGTETQYF; CDR3nt: TGTGCCAGCAGCGACCGCAGGGGGACGGAGACCCAGTACTTC; v_gene: TRBV11-2; d_gene: TRBD1; j_gene: TRBJ2-5; abundance: NA
CDR3aa: CASSSRHHEQYF; CDR3nt: TGTGCCAGCAGCTCCCGACATCACGAGCAGTACTTC; v_gene: TRBV13; d_gene: NA; j_gene: TRBJ2-7; abundance: NA
CDR3aa: CASSFGTRNTDTQYF; CDR3nt: TGCGCCAGCAGCTTCGGGACTAGAAACACAGATACGCAGTATTTT; v_gene: TRBV5-1; d_gene: TRBD2; j_gene: TRBJ2-3; abundance: few
CDR3aa: CASRNAGANVLTF; CDR3nt: TGTGCCAGCAGGAATGCTGGGGCCAACGTCCTGACTTTC; v_gene: TRBV6-6; d_gene: NA; j_gene: TRBJ2-6; abundance: NA
CDR3aa: CASSERRKVNEQFF; CDR3nt: TGTGCCAGTAGTGAACGACGGAAAGTGAATGAGCAGTTCTTC; v_gene: TRBV19; d_gene: NA; j_gene: TRBJ2-1; abundance: NA
CDR3aa: CASSLSGPANTGELFF; CDR3nt: TGCGCCAGCAGCCTCAGCGGTCCTGCGAACACCGGGGAGCTGTTTTTT; v_gene: TRBV5-1; d_gene: NA; j_gene: TRBJ2-2; abundance: few
CDR3aa: CASGGEVFSAAFF; CDR3nt: TGTGCCAGCGGAGGGGAAGTCTTCAGCGCGGCTTTCTTT; v_gene: TRBV2; d_gene: NA; j_gene: TRBJ1-1; abundance: NA
CDR3aa: CASSLVGGRAKNIQYF; CDR3nt: TGCGCCAGCAGCTTGGTTGGGGGACGAGCCAAAAACATTCAGTACTTC; v_gene: TRBV5-1; d_gene: NA; j_gene: TRBJ2-4; abundance: NA
CDR3aa: CASSEARDKWEQYF; CDR3nt: TGTGCCAGCAGTGAGGCCAGGGACAAATGGGAGCAGTACTTC; v_gene: TRBV2; d_gene: NA; j_gene: TRBJ2-7; abundance: few
CDR3aa: CASSRGRIANYGYTF; CDR3nt: TGTGCCAGCAGCCGGGGACGGATAGCTAACTATGGCTACACCTTC; v_gene: TRBV6-5; d_gene: NA; j_gene: TRBJ1-2; abundance: few
CDR3aa: CASSRNRDTEAFF; CDR3nt: TGTGCCAGCAGCCGAAACAGGGACACTGAAGCTTTCTTT; v_gene: TRBV7-2; d_gene: NA; j_gene: TRBJ1-1; abundance: NA
CDR3aa: CASSHQETQYF; CDR3nt: TGCGCCAGCAGCCACCAAGAGACCCAGTACTTC; v_gene: TRBV4-1; d_gene: NA; j_gene: TRBJ2-5; abundance: few
CDR3aa: CASSRQGGYEQYF; CDR3nt: TGTGCCAGCAGCCGACAGGGTGGGTACGAGCAGTACTTC; v_gene: TRBV7-2; d_gene: TRBD1; j_gene: TRBJ2-7; abundance: NA
CDR3aa: CASRQGQGPYGYTF; CDR3nt: TGTGCCAGCAGACAAGGACAGGGGCCTTATGGCTACACCTTC; v_gene: TRBV6-6; d_gene: TRBD1; j_gene: TRBJ1-2; abundance: NA
CDR3aa: CATGGYGSPPQHF; CDR3nt: TGTGCCACCGGAGGTTATGGTTCCCCGCCCCAGCATTTT; v_gene: TRBV10-3; d_gene: NA; j_gene: TRBJ1-5; abundance: NA
CDR3aa: CASSPGDRTGEQYF; CDR3nt: TGTGCCAGCAGTCCCGGGGACAGGACCGGCGAGCAGTACTTC; v_gene: TRBV28; d_gene: TRBD1; j_gene: TRBJ2-7; abundance: few
CDR3aa: CASSDGRGVYNEQFF; CDR3nt: TGTGCCAGCAGTGATGGGAGAGGGGTGTACAATGAGCAGTTCTTC; v_gene: TRBV2; d_gene: NA; j_gene: TRBJ2-1; abundance: few
CDR3aa: CASSILVESGELFF; CDR3nt: TGTGCCAGTAGTATCCTCGTGGAGTCCGGGGAGCTGTTTTTT; v_gene: TRBV19; d_gene: NA; j_gene: TRBJ2-2; abundance: NA
CDR3aa: CASSYSTAGYGYTF; CDR3nt: TGTGCCAGCAGTTACTCTACTGCGGGGTATGGCTACACCTTC; v_gene: TRBV6-5; d_gene: NA; j_gene: TRBJ1-2; abundance: NA
CDR3aa: CASSPRDGSYNEQFF; CDR3nt: TGTGCCAGCTCACCACGAGACGGCTCCTACAATGAGCAGTTCTTC; v_gene: TRBV18; d_gene: NA; j_gene: TRBJ2-1; abundance: few
CDR3aa: CASSRTGAPNEQFF; CDR3nt: TGTGCCAGCAGTCGGACTGGGGCACCTAATGAGCAGTTCTTC; v_gene: TRBV6-5; d_gene: NA; j_gene: TRBJ2-1; abundance: NA
CDR3aa: CASSTKRYNEQFF; CDR3nt: TGTGCCAGCAGCACAAAGCGATACAATGAGCAGTTCTTC; v_gene: TRBV7-9; d_gene: NA; j_gene: TRBJ2-1; abundance: few